The 7 T cell receptor beta chains reported below all come from one sample, sequenced in a study of blood T cell repertoires in COVID-19. Measured with immunoSEQ multiplex PCR; TCRdb has only the in-frame clones, and not every one. Among about 140,000 clones listed, approximately 83% were seen once. The source material was peripheral blood. The receptors here all came from a woman aged 60-70 years with acute or convalescent COVID-19.

This sequence joins TRBV11-2 and TRBJ1-2, with D possibly being TRBD1 (6 bases). The CDR3 is 14 residues long. Looked up from germline, CDR1 is SGHAT and CDR2 is FQNNGV. The V and J ends lost 2 bases and 1 base respectively, with 8 bases between them. The CDR3 nucleotides are TGTGCCAGCAGCTTAACGGACAGTAACTATGGCTACACCTTC. Amino acid sequence: CASSLTDSNYGYTF.

This clone has just one count. V and J are TRBV28 and TRBJ2-7; D remains unclear. Germline lookup yields CDR1 MDHEN and CDR2 SYDVKM. The V end lost 5 bases, the J end lost 2 bases, and 16 bases lay between the germline ends. The CDR3 spans 15 residues. The chain's CDR3 is CASSTLPTPAYEQYF. DNA for the CDR3: TGTGCCAGCAGTACCCTCCCGACACCCGCCTACGAGCAGTACTTC.

This chain links TRBV6-5 with TRBJ2-7; D possibly corresponds to TRBD2 (6 bases). Germline V lookup: CDR1 MNHEY, CDR2 SVGAGI. The CDR3 is 14 residues long. V was pared by 5 bases and J by 1 base, with 12 bases between. In DNA form, the CDR3 reads TGTGCCAGCAGTCCGTTCGGGGGTTCCTACGAGCAGTACTTC. Its protein is CASSPFGGSYEQYF.

The chain recombines TRBV7-2 with TRBJ1-5, with 9 bases that match TRBD1. Germline V gives CDR1 SGHTA, CDR2 FQGNSA. The CDR3 consists of 17 residues. V gave up 3 bases and J gave up 2 bases; unmatched junction bases: 8. The CDR3 loop reads CASSLTGGDGGNQPQHF. DNA for the CDR3: TGTGCCAGCAGCTTGACAGGGGGAGATGGGGGCAATCAGCCCCAGCATTTT.

This rearrangement joins TRBV6-5 to TRBJ2-7; tentatively, D is TRBD1 (6 bases). Trimming stripped 6 bases from V and 5 bases from J, with 20 bases between. Germline CDR1 is MNHEY and CDR2 is SVGAGI. CDR3 length: 15 residues. As DNA, the CDR3 is TGTGCCAGCAGGCCCACAGGGAACAAGGCTAACGAGCAGTACTTC. Its translation: CASRPTGNKANEQYF.

The rearrangement joins TRBV3-1 (or the pseudogene TRBV3-2) to TRBJ2-1, with 7 nucleotides matching TRBD2. There are 16 residues in the CDR3. Germline trimming cut 5 bases from V and 7 bases from J; bases unmatched to any gene: 14. Germline V lookup: CDR1 LGHDT, CDR2 YNNKEL (reference sequence). The CDR3: CASSTRGSLYSNEQFF. The CDR3 DNA follows: TGTGCCAGCAGCACCCGCGGGAGCCTCTACTCGAATGAGCAGTTCTTC.

The V call is TRBV14, the J call TRBJ2-1; 7 positions agree with TRBD1. The junction had 6 bases not matched to a gene; V was cut back by 4 bases and J by 3 bases. This CDR3 contains 15 residues. The germline V gene encodes CDR1 SGHDN and CDR2 FVKESK. Here the CDR3 DNA reads TGTGCCAGCAGCCTAACAGGGGATTACTACAATGAGCAGTTCTTC. This codes for CASSLTGDYYNEQFF.